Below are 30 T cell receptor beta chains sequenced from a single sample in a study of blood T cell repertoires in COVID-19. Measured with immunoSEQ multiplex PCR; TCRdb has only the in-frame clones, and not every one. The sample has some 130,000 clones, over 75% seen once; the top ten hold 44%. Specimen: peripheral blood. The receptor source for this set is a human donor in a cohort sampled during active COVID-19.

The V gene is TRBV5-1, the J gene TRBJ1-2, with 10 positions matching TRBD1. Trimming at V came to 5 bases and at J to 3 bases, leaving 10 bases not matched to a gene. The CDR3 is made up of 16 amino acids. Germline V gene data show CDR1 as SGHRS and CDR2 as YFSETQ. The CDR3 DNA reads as TGCGCCAGCAGGCGGACGGACAGGGGGATCGACTATGGCTACACCTTC. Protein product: CASRRTDRGIDYGYTF.

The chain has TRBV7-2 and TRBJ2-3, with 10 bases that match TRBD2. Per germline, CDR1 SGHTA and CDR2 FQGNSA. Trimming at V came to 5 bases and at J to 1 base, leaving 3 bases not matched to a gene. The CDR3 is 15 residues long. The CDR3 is CASSLGTSGTDTQYF. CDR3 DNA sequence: TGTGCCAGCAGCCTGGGGACTAGCGGCACAGATACGCAGTATTTT.

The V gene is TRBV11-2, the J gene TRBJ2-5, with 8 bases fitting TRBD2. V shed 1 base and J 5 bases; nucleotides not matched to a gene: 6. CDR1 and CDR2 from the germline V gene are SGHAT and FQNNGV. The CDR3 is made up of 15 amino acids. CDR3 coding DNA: TGTGCCAGCAGCTTAGTTAGGACTAGCAGTGAGACCCAGTACTTC. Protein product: CASSLVRTSSETQYF.

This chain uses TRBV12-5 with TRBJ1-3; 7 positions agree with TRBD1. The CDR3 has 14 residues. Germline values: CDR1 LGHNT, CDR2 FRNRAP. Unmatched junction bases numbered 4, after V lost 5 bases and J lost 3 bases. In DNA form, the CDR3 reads TGTGCTAGTGGTAGAACAGGGGATGGAAACACCATATATTTT. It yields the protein CASGRTGDGNTIYF.

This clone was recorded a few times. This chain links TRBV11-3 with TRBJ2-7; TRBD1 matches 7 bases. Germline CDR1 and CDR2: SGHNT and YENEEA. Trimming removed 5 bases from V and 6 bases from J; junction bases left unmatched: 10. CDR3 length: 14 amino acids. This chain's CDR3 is CASSRIRDRGEQYF. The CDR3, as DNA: TGTGCCAGCAGCCGTATCCGGGACAGAGGCGAGCAGTACTTC.

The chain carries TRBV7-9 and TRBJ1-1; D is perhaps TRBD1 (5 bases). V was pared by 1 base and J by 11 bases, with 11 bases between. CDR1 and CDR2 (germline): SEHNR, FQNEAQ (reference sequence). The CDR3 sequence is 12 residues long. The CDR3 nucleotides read TGTGCCAGCAGCTTAGACTGGCGGGGCGCTTTCTTT. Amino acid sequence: CASSLDWRGAFF.

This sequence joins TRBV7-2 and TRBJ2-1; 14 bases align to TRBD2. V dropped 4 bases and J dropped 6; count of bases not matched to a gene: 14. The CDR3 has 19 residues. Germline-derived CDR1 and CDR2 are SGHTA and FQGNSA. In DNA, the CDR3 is TGTGCCAGCAGCTCATCCGGGACTAGCGGGAGTCGGGTGGTCAATGAGCAGTTCTTC. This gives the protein CASSSSGTSGSRVVNEQFF.

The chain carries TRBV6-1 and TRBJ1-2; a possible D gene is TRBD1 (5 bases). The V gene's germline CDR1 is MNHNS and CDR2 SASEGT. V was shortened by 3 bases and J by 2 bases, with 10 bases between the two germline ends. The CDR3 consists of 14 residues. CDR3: CASSDGHRNYGYTF. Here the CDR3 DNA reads TGTGCCAGCAGTGATGGACATAGAAACTATGGCTACACCTTC.

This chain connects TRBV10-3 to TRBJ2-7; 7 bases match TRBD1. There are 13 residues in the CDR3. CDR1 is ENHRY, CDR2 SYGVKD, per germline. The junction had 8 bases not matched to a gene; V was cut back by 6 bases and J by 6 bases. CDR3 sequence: CAISETGISEQYV. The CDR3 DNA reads TGTGCCATCAGCGAGACAGGGATTTCCGAGCAGTACGTC.

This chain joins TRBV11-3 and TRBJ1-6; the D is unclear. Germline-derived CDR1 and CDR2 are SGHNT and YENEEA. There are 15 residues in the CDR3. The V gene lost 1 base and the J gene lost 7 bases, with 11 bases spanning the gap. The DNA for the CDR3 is TGTGCCAGCAGCTTAGTGGGCACGGGGAATTCACCCCTCCACTTT. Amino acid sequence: CASSLVGTGNSPLHF.

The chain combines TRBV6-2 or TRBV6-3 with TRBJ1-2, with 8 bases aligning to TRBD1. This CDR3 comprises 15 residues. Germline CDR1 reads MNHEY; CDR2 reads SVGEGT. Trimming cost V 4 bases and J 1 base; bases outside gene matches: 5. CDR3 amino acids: CASSFKTGVNYGYTF. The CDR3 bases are TGTGCCAGCAGTTTCAAGACAGGGGTTAACTATGGCTACACCTTC.

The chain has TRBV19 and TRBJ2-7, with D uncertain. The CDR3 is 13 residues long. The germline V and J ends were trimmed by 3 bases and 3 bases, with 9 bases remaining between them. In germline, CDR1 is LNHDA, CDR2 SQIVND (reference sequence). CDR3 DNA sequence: TGTGCCAGTAGTATTAATCACGGCTACGAGCAGTACTTC. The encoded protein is CASSINHGYEQYF.

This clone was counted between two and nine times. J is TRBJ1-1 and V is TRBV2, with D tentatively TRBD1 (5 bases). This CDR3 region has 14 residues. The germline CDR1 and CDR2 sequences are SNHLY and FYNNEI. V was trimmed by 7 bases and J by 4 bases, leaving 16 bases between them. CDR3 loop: CASTTNGGGTEAFF. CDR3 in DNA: TGTGCCAGCACCACGAACGGGGGGGGCACTGAAGCTTTCTTT.

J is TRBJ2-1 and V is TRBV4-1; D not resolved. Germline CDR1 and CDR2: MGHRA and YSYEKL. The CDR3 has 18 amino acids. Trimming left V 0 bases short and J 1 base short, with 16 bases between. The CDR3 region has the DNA TGCGCCAGCAGCCAAGATCGGCGGATAAATCCTTCCTACAATGAGCAGTTCTTC. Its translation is CASSQDRRINPSYNEQFF.

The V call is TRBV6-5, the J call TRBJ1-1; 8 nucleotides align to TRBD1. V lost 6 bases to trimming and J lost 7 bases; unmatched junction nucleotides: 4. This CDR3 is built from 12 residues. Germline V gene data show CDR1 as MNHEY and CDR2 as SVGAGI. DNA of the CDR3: TGTGCCAGCAGCTCTGGACAGGGTGAAGCTTTCTTT. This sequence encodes CASSSGQGEAFF.

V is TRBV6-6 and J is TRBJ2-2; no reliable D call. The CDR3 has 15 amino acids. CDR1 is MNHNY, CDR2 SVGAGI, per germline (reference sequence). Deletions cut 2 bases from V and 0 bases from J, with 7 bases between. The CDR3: CASSYGPANTGELFF. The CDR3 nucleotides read TGTGCCAGCAGTTACGGCCCCGCGAACACCGGGGAGCTGTTTTTT.

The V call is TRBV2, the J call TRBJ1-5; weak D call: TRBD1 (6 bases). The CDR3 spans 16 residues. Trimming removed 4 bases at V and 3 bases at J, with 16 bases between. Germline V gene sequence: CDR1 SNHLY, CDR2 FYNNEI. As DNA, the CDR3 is TGTGCCAGCAGTGTTATAGACAGGAGGAACAATCAGCCCCAGCATTTT. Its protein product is CASSVIDRRNNQPQHF.

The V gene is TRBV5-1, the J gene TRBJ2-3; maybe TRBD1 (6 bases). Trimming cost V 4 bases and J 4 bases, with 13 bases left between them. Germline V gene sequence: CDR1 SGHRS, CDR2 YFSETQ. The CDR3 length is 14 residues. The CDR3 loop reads CASSEVAGADTQYF. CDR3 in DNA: TGCGCCAGCAGCGAGGTAGCAGGGGCAGATACGCAGTATTTT.

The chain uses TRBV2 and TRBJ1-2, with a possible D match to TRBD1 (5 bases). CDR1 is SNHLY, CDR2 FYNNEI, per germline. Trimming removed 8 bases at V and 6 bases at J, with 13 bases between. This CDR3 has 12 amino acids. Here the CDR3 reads CASGYRSDGYTF. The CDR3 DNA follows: TGTGCCAGCGGTTACAGGTCTGATGGCTACACCTTC.

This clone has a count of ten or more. CDR3 residues: CASSFVWRGGNQPQHF. CDR3 bases: TGTGCCAGCAGCTTTGTGTGGAGGGGTGGTAATCAGCCCCAGCATTTT. The chain couples TRBV7-2 to TRBJ1-5, with TRBD1 as a possible D gene (5 bases). V was shortened by 3 bases and J by 4 bases, with 16 bases between the two germline ends. This CDR3 is 16 amino acids long. The germline gives CDR1 SGHTA, CDR2 FQGNSA.

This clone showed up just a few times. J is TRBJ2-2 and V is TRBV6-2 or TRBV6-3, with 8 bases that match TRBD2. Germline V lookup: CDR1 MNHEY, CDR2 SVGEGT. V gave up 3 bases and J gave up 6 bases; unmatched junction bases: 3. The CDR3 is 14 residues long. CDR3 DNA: TGTGCCAGCAGTTATACTAGCGGAGCCGGGGAGCTGTTTTTT. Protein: CASSYTSGAGELFF.

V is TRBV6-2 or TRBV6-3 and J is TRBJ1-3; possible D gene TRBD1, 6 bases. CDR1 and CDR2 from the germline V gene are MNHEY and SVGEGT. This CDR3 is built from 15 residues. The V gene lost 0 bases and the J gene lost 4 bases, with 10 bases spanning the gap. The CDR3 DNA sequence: TGTGCCAGCAGTTACTCGCCAGGGGCCGGAAACACCATATATTTT. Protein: CASSYSPGAGNTIYF.

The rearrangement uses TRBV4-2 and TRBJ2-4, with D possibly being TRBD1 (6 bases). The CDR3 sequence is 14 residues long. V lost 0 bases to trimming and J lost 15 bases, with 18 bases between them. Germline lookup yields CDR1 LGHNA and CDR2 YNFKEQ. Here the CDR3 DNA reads TGTGCCAGCAGCCAAGACCCGGACAGAGCGTTACTGTACTTC. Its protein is CASSQDPDRALLYF.

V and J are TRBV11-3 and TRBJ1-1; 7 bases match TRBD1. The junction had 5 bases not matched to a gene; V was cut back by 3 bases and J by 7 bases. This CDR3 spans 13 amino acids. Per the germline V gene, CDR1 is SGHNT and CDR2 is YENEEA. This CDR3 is CASSFGTDLEAFF. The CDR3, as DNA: TGTGCCAGCAGCTTTGGGACAGACCTTGAAGCTTTCTTT.

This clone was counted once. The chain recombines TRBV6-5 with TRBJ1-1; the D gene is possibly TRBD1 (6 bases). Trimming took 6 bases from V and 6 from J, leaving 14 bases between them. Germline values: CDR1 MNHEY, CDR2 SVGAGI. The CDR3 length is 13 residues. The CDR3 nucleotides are TGTGCCAGCAGAGGGGCAGGGGAAGCTGAAGCTTTCTTT. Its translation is CASRGAGEAEAFF.

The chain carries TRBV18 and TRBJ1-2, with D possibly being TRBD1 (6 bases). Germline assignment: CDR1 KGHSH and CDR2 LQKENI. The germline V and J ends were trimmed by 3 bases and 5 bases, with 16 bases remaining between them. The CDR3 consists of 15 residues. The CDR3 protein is CASSPQGGSEYGYTF. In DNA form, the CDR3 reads TGTGCCAGCTCACCCCAAGGGGGTTCCGAGTATGGCTACACCTTC.

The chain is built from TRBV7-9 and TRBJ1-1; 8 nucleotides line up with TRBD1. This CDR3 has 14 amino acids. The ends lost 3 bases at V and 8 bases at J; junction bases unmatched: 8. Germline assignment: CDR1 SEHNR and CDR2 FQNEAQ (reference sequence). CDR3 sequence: CASSFPGGAREAFF. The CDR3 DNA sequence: TGTGCCAGCAGCTTCCCAGGGGGCGCAAGGGAAGCTTTCTTT.

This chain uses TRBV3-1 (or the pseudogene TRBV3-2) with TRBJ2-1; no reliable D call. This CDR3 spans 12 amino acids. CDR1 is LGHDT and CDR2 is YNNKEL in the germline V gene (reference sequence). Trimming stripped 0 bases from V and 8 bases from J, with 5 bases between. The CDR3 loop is CASSQDSHEQFF. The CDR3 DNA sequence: TGTGCCAGCAGCCAAGATAGCCATGAGCAGTTCTTC.

CDR3 amino acids: CSVATRGGPETQYF. The DNA for the CDR3 is TGCAGCGTCGCTACCCGCGGGGGTCCAGAGACCCAGTACTTC. The chain joins TRBV29-1 to TRBJ2-5; TRBD2 matches 7 bases. The ends lost 6 bases at V and 4 bases at J; junction bases unmatched: 11. Germline CDR1 is SQVTM and CDR2 is ANQGSEA. This CDR3 contains 14 residues.

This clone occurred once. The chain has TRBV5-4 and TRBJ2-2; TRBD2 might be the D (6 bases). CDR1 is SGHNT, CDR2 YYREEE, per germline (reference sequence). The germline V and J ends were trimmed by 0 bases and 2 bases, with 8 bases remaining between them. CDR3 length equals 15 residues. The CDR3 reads CASSLAGLNTGELFF. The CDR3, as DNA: TGTGCCAGCAGCTTGGCCGGACTAAACACCGGGGAGCTGTTTTTT.